This T cell receptor beta chain was observed in a study of blood T cell repertoires in COVID-19. Whole-study context: T cells, B-cell-depleted T cells, or PBMCs provided the cDNA or gDNA that served as material.

The V segment lost 4 bases and the J segment 0 bases; nucleotides outside the gene matches: 5. Germline V gene data show CDR1 as LNHDA and CDR2 as SQIVND (reference sequence). CDR3 length: 15 residues. In the original workflow: Counts of nucleated cells, estimated from reference gene primer amplification, were obtained. Profiling relied on immunoSEQ multiplex PCR, and the TCRdb table lists in-frame clones only, not all of them. V and J calls and clone size come straight from that table; D and trimming were deduced from the DNA. The sample consists of nearly 200,000 clones, roughly 86% of them appearing once.

Sequencing was done on a sample of peripheral blood. This chain links TRBV19 with TRBJ2-7; 8 nucleotides line up with TRBD2. This receptor was identified in a woman between 70 and 85 years old with active or convalescent COVID-19. As DNA, the CDR3 is TGTGCCAGTAGTACCCGGGGGGGGAGCTCCTACGAGCAGTACTTC. Translating it yields CASSTRGGSSYEQYF.